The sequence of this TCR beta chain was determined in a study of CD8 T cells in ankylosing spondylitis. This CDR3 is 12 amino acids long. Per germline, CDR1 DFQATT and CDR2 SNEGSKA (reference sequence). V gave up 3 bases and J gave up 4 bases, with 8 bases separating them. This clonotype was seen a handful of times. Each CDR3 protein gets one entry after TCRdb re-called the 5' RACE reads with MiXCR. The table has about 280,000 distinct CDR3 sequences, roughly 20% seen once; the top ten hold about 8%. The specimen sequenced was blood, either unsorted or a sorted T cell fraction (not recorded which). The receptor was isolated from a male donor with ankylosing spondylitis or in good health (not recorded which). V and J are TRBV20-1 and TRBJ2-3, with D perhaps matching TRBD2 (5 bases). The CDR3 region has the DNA TGCAGTGCTAGCAAGGAGGCAGATACGCAGTATTTT. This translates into CSASKEADTQYF.